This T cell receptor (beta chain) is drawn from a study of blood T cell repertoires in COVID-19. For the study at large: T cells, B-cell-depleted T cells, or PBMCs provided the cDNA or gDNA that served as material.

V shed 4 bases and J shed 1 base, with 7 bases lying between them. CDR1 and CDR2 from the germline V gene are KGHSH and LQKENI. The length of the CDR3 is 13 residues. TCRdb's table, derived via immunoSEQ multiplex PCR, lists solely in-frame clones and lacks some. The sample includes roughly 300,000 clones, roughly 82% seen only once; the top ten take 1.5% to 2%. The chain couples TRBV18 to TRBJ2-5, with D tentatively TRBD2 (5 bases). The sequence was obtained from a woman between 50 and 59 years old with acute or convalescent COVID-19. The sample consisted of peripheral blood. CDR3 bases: TGTGCCAGCTCACGGGAGACCCAAGAGACCCAGTACTTC. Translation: CASSRETQETQYF.